The TCR beta chain described here comes from a study of control samples from healthy donors and cancer patients. TCRdb keeps only in-frame clones here, not all; method: immunoSEQ multiplex PCR. The table lists fewer than 110,000 clones, roughly 91% of them singletons. This clone was found once. The CDR3 covers 14 residues. The ends were cut back, 0 bases at V and 4 bases at J, with 8 bases in the middle. Germline V CDR1 and CDR2: SGHNT, YYREEE (reference sequence). The TCR originated in a man aged 60 to 69 with lung cancer. Sequencing input: PBMCs. The V gene is TRBV5-4, the J gene TRBJ1-5, with D perhaps TRBD1 (5 bases). The CDR3 DNA reads TGTGCCAGCAGCTTGGGACAGACGAATCAGCCCCAGCATTTT. This encodes CASSLGQTNQPQHF. Supplemented by reference TRBV5-4 and TRBJ1-5, the full variable domain reads ETGVTQSPTHLIKTRGQQVTLRCSSQSGHNTVSWYQQALGQGPQFIFQYYREEENGRGNFPPRFSGLQFPNYSSELNVNALELDDSALYLCASSLGQTNQPQHFGDGTRLSIL.